Included here is one T cell receptor beta chain sequence, with context. Its antigen is as yet unknown. This sample was taken from a study of cytomegalovirus exposure and HLA in healthy donors. Whole-study findings and limits: Rates of TCR association differed by HLA locus in a later analysis, with DRB1 highest and HLA-C lowest.

The PCR was carried out with 60 Vbeta primers and 13 Jbeta primers. Clones were sequenced by immunoSEQ multiplex PCR, and TCRdb holds only the in-frame ones, with some missing. The sample records 120,000 to 150,000 clones, 79% being singletons. Donors sampled were nominally healthy, though unrecorded immune exposures were likely. Between the trimmed V and J ends, which lost 3 bases and 4 bases, there was a span of 12 bases. There are 15 residues in the CDR3. CDR1 is KGHSH and CDR2 is LQKENI in the germline V gene. The material sequenced was PBMCs. The source is a woman between 40 and 55 years old in good health and CMV-seropositive. The V call is TRBV18, the J call TRBJ2-2, with a tentative D call TRBD1 (5 bases). The CDR3 is CASSPSLTATGELFF. CDR3 DNA sequence: TGTGCCAGCTCACCCAGCCTGACAGCCACCGGGGAGCTGTTTTTT.